The rows below give T cell receptor beta chains drawn from one sample of a study of blood T cell repertoires in COVID-19. Repertoires were generated with immunoSEQ multiplex PCR, while TCRdb's copy carries only in-frame clones and drops some. The sample holds hundreds of thousands of clones, about 86% seen once. The sequenced sample consisted of peripheral blood. Receptors originate from a man aged 80 or over with acute or convalescent COVID-19. Both conserved end residues are trimmed from each CDR3. Each record gives: J gene, V gene, D gene, CDR3 protein. The D gene is left open where the match is weak.

TRBJ2-2 TRBV25-1 TRBD1 ASSDQRTGVAGELF
TRBJ1-2 TRBV7-9 TRBD1 ASGTEAYGYT
TRBJ2-7 TRBV2 TRBD2 ASREGLAGNYEQY
TRBJ1-5 TRBV27 TRBD1 ASSPTGNRGNQPQH
TRBJ2-1 TRBV6-5 TRBD2 ATTQGGSGYNEQF
TRBJ1-1 TRBV28 - ASTTWGHTEAF
TRBJ2-1 TRBV5-1 - ASSVRQGLYRERESGVSYNEQF
TRBJ2-5 TRBV20-1 - SARGEAQY
TRBJ2-6 TRBV24-1 - ATSAERASPSGANVLT
TRBJ2-7 TRBV10-3 TRBD1 AISSGTGYEQY
TRBJ2-4 TRBV19 TRBD1 ASSSPGTENIQY